This entry is about one T cell receptor beta chain. What it recognizes is unknown. The entry originates in a study of cytomegalovirus exposure and HLA in healthy donors. CDR1 is PRHDT and CDR2 is FYEKMQ in the germline V gene (reference sequence). This CDR3 has 14 amino acids. V lost 2 bases, J lost 2 bases, and 10 bases lay in between. Whole-study results and caveats: The classifier, whose performance was assessed in both the original and validation cohorts, reportedly diagnosed cytomegalovirus status with high specificity and sensitivity.

The method was immunoSEQ multiplex PCR; TCRdb's version includes in-frame clones alone and lacks a portion of them. The sample consists of roughly 270,000 clones, around 89% of them appearing once. The receptor comes from a woman in her late teens or twenties in good health and CMV-seronegative. Sequences were obtained from PBMCs. The chain couples TRBV13 to TRBJ2-7, with a possible D match to TRBD1 (6 bases). In nucleotides, the CDR3 is TGTGCCAGCAGCTTAAGGGGGAAGGCCTACGAGCAGTACTTC. Protein sequence: CASSLRGKAYEQYF.